The sequence of this TCR beta chain was determined in a study of blood T cell repertoires in COVID-19. Looking at the study overall: Spain, Italy and the United States supplied samples that represented acute and convalescent COVID-19. Sources were T cells, B-cell-depleted T cells, or PBMCs; the material itself was cDNA or gDNA.

The CDR3 consists of 15 residues. CDR1 is SGHNT and CDR2 is YYREEE in the germline V gene (reference sequence). Trimming removed 4 bases from V and 3 bases from J; junction bases left unmatched: 4. Original methodology: Estimation of nucleated cell counts was performed using reference gene primer amplification. Data came from immunoSEQ multiplex PCR; TCRdb stores just in-frame clones and leaves some out. That table supplies the V and J calls and clone size; D and trimming were determined from the DNA. The table includes under 300,000 clones, roughly 84% detected once. The sequence came from a woman aged 40 to 55 who had recovered from COVID-19. Sequenced sample: peripheral blood. The chain joins TRBV5-4 to TRBJ2-1; TRBD2 aligns across 10 bases. The DNA for the CDR3 is TGTGCCAGCAGCGCAAGCGGGGGGGACTACAATGAGCAGTTCTTC. This encodes CASSASGGDYNEQFF.